Listed below are T cell receptor beta chains from one sample, sequenced in a study of a mutant IDH1 vaccine in newly diagnosed glioma. TCRdb's copy holds only in-frame clones and misses some; the assay was immunoSEQ multiplex PCR. The profile shows tens of thousands of clones, about three quarters of them singletons. Sequenced material: peripheral blood mononuclear cells (PBMCs), taken from a glioma patient treated with radiotherapy, temozolomide or both. The receptors stem from a man between 45 and 60 years old with glioma. Some clones in this sample may be carry-over from other donors' samples. Both conserved end residues are part of each CDR3. D genes are given only for firm matches. Some rows have no size entry. The others give once, few or many, or a class for an expanded clone.

v_gene	len	abundance	d_gene	j_gene	CDR3nt	CDR3aa
TRBV5-4	13	-	-	TRBJ2-3	TGTGCCAGCAGCTCTCTTAGCACAGATACGCAGTATTTT	CASSSLSTDTQYF
TRBV2	13	-	-	TRBJ2-7	TGTGCCAGCTCCAGGGAGGGCCGGGACAAGCAGTACTTC	CASSREGRDKQYF
TRBV7-2	13	-	-	TRBJ1-1	TGTGCCAGCAGCTTTTCCCCCTCTGGGGAAGCTTTCTTT	CASSFSPSGEAFF
TRBV15	17	-	TRBD1	TRBJ1-1	TGTGCCACCAGCAGAGTACCCAGGGGGCCCGCGTGGACTGAAGCTTTCTTT	CATSRVPRGPAWTEAFF
TRBV5-4	15	-	TRBD2	TRBJ2-1	TGTGCCAGCAGCCCCAGCGGGATCTCGAGGTGGGAGCAGTTCTTC	CASSPSGISRWEQFF
TRBV21-1	11	-	-	TRBJ2-1	TGTGCCCGCGGACGGGGCAATGAGCAGTTCTTC	CARGRGNEQFF
TRBV2	15	once	-	TRBJ2-4	TGTGCCAGCAGTGAATACGACCTAGCCAAAAACATTCAGTACTTC	CASSEYDLAKNIQYF
TRBV6-1	18	-	TRBD2	TRBJ2-6	TGTGCCAGCAGTGAAATCAGGGAGGGTTACTCTGGGGCCAACGTCCTGACTTTC	CASSEIREGYSGANVLTF
TRBV5-6	16	-	-	TRBJ1-1	TGTGCCAGCAGCTTGGGACCGCGGACGGATAACACTGAAGCTTTCTTT	CASSLGPRTDNTEAFF
TRBV5-8	13	-	-	TRBJ2-3	TGTGCCAGCAGCTTGGGGGGGTCAGATACGCAGTATTTT	CASSLGGSDTQYF
TRBV19	13	-	-	TRBJ1-1	TGTGCCAGTAAGGACGCCTTGAACACTGAAGCTTTCTTT	CASKDALNTEAFF
TRBV14	14	-	-	TRBJ1-4	TGTGCCAGCAGCCAACGGATGGGGAGGGAAAAACTGTTTTTT	CASSQRMGREKLFF
TRBV7-6	16	-	-	TRBJ2-3	TGTGCCAGCAGCTTAGGCCTAGCTGCTAGCACAGATACGCAGTATTTT	CASSLGLAASTDTQYF
TRBV6-6	15	-	-	TRBJ1-5	TGTGCCAGCAGTTACTCAAGGGTGTCAGGGCAGCCCCAGCATTTT	CASSYSRVSGQPQHF
TRBV5-4	15	-	-	TRBJ1-1	TGTGCCAGCAACTCTCCAGGGGTTGGGGTCACTGAAGCTTTCTTT	CASNSPGVGVTEAFF
TRBV6-1	11	-	-	TRBJ1-1	TGTGCCGGGGTGGAGAACACTGAAGCTTTCTTT	CAGVENTEAFF
TRBV7-2	17	-	TRBD2	TRBJ2-1	TGTGCCAGCAGCTTAGCACGGGGGGTCCGGATGTCGAGTGAGCAGTTCTTC	CASSLARGVRMSSEQFF
TRBV19	16	once	TRBD2	TRBJ2-2	TGTGCCAGTAGGTCGACTAGCGGGATACCTACCGGGGAGCTGTTTTTT	CASRSTSGIPTGELFF
TRBV4-1	16	-	TRBD1	TRBJ1-2	TGCGCCAGCAGCCAAGATACCGGGACAGCTAACTATGGCTACACCTTC	CASSQDTGTANYGYTF
TRBV5-6	14	-	TRBD2	TRBJ2-4	TGTGCCAGCAGCGCCCAGCGGGGGGGCAACATTCAGTACTTC	CASSAQRGGNIQYF
TRBV7-3	14	-	TRBD2	TRBJ2-1	TGTGCCAGCAGTCTGGGGGACTATTACAATGAGCAGTTCTTC	CASSLGDYYNEQFF
TRBV7-9	13	-	-	TRBJ2-3	TGTGCCAGCAGCTTATCCACCACAGATACGCAGTATTTT	CASSLSTTDTQYF
TRBV27	17	-	TRBD1	TRBJ1-1	TGTGCCAGCAGTTTATCCAAAGGATGGGACAGGGTGACTGAAGCTTTCTTT	CASSLSKGWDRVTEAFF
TRBV28	14	few	-	TRBJ2-3	TGTGCCAGCAGTAGGTCCGTCACCACAGATACGCAGTATTTT	CASSRSVTTDTQYF